The 30 T cell receptor beta chains presented below share a single source sample, sequenced in a study of shared T cell receptors in the human thymus. Sequencing used immunoSEQ multiplex PCR; TCRdb keeps in-frame clones, though not all of them. Here the sample spans more than 550,000 clones, approximately 89% being singletons. This same sample was also part of a study on human thymus T cells.

Sequencing was carried out using thymocytes. The receptors stem from a boy younger than two with a congenital heart defect.

The gene calls are TRBV5-1 and TRBJ2-7, with 7 bases that match TRBD1. Trimming removed 4 bases from V and 4 bases from J; junction bases left unmatched: 17. Germline V gene data show CDR1 as SGHRS and CDR2 as YFSETQ. CDR3 length: 17 residues. This CDR3 is CASSPRQGSAQLYEQYF. The CDR3, as DNA: TGCGCCAGCAGCCCCCGACAGGGTTCAGCTCAGCTGTACGAGCAGTACTTC.

The DNA for the CDR3 is TGTGCCAGCAGCTTAGAAGGACTGCATAACACTGAAGCTTTCTTT. It yields the protein CASSLEGLHNTEAFF. The rearrangement joins TRBV13 to TRBJ1-1, with D uncertain. The germline V gene encodes CDR1 PRHDT and CDR2 FYEKMQ (reference sequence). This CDR3 is 15 amino acids long. V lost 1 base and J 2 bases, leaving 11 bases between the germline ends.

This rearrangement joins TRBV2 to TRBJ1-5; possible D gene TRBD1, 5 bases. Germline lookup yields CDR1 SNHLY and CDR2 FYNNEI. This CDR3 has 15 residues. Deletions cut 6 bases from V and 5 bases from J, with 17 bases between. The DNA for the CDR3 is TGTGCCAGCAGGGCCAGATCCCAGGGCCATCAGCCCCAGCATTTT. Its protein product is CASRARSQGHQPQHF. The variable domain in full, completed from reference TRBV2 and TRBJ1-5, reads EPEVTQTPSHQVTQMGQEVILRCVPISNHLYFYWYRQILGQKVEFLVSFYNNEISEKSEIFDDQFSVERPDGSNFTLKIRSTKLEDSAMYFCASRARSQGHQPQHFGDGTRLSIL.

The chain combines TRBV13 with TRBJ2-3; 14 bases map to TRBD2. CDR3 length: 17 residues. The V gene end was trimmed by 5 bases and the J gene end by 1 base; junction bases not matched to a gene: 5. Germline V gene lookup returns CDR1 PRHDT and CDR2 FYEKMQ (reference sequence). The chain's CDR3 is CASSDRLAGGGTDTQYF. DNA of the CDR3: TGTGCCAGCAGCGACCGACTAGCGGGGGGGGGCACAGATACGCAGTATTTT.

The chain links TRBV7-3 to TRBJ2-1; a weak D match, TRBD2 (6 bases). Germline V CDR1 and CDR2: SGHTA, FQGTGA. The CDR3 has 17 residues. Between the trimmed V and J ends, which lost 1 base and 3 bases, there was a span of 16 bases. The CDR3 DNA follows: TGTGCCAGCAGCTTAAAGGGGCGACTAGACCACTACAATGAGCAGTTCTTC. Protein product: CASSLKGRLDHYNEQFF.

This clone was seen a single time. The chain links TRBV28 to TRBJ2-5; 8 positions match TRBD1. The ends lost 4 bases at V and 5 bases at J; junction bases unmatched: 9. Germline V gene lookup returns CDR1 MDHEN and CDR2 SYDVKM. This CDR3 comprises 15 residues. CDR3 DNA: TGTGCCAGCAGTTCCCGGGACAGGCCGGGGGAGACCCAGTACTTC. Translated, it gives CASSSRDRPGETQYF.

The chain combines TRBV7-9 with TRBJ2-7; unclear D gene. V was cut by 7 bases and J by 5 bases, with 18 bases left in between. Germline V CDR1 and CDR2: SEHNR, FQNEAQ (reference sequence). CDR3 length: 14 residues. The CDR3, as DNA: TGTGCCAGCACCTCAGAACTACAACACCACGAGCAGTACTTC. Its translation: CASTSELQHHEQYF.

J is TRBJ2-3 and V is TRBV2, with D maybe TRBD2 (7 bases). Germline V CDR1 and CDR2: SNHLY, FYNNEI. The CDR3 is 19 amino acids. V was pared by 3 bases and J by 1 base, with 23 bases between. The CDR3 nucleotides are TGTGCCAGCAGTGACCCGGTGCGCGGGGGCCTACCTGGCACAGATACGCAGTATTTT. Amino acids: CASSDPVRGGLPGTDTQYF.

The chain couples TRBV28 to TRBJ1-4, with TRBD1 matching over 10 bases. CDR3 length: 20 residues. Germline assignment: CDR1 MDHEN and CDR2 SYDVKM. V shed 1 base, J shed 0 bases, and the junction held 11 bases outside the gene matches. In DNA form, the CDR3 reads TGTGCCAGCAGTTTATTCTCCGAGGGACAGGGGATCACAACTAATGAAAAACTGTTTTTT. Its translation is CASSLFSEGQGITTNEKLFF.

The rearrangement joins TRBV4-1 to TRBJ1-6; D is uncertain. V lost 1 base and J lost 6, with 10 bases in between. Germline loops: CDR1 MGHRA, CDR2 YSYEKL. There are 15 residues in the CDR3. CDR3 sequence reads: CASSQVFRPNSPLHF. DNA for the CDR3: TGCGCCAGCAGCCAAGTTTTCAGGCCTAATTCACCCCTCCACTTT.

J is TRBJ2-1 and V is TRBV28; TRBD2 matches 12 bases. Germline-derived CDR1 and CDR2 are MDHEN and SYDVKM. The V and J ends lost 4 bases and 4 bases, in that order; junction bases with no gene match: 5. This CDR3 spans 16 amino acids. CDR3 sequence (DNA): TGTGCCAGCAGTTCCCTAGCGGGAGGGGATTACAATGAGCAGTTCTTC. As protein: CASSSLAGGDYNEQFF.

The chain links TRBV5-4 to TRBJ2-7; 8 bases align to TRBD1. The germline V gene encodes CDR1 SGHNT and CDR2 YYREEE (reference sequence). This CDR3 is 15 amino acids long. V gave up 3 bases and J gave up 5 bases; unmatched junction bases: 10. Here the CDR3 DNA reads TGTGCCAGCAGCTACTACCGGGACAGGTCCCACGAGCAGTACTTC. This codes for CASSYYRDRSHEQYF. The full variable domain, rest sourced from reference TRBV5-4 and TRBJ2-7, is ETGVTQSPTHLIKTRGQQVTLRCSSQSGHNTVSWYQQALGQGPQFIFQYYREEENGRGNFPPRFSGLQFPNYSSELNVNALELDDSALYLCASSYYRDRSHEQYFGPGTRLTVT.

This chain connects TRBV12-5 to TRBJ1-5, with unresolved D. Trimming cost V 0 bases and J 7 bases, with 25 bases left between them. Germline CDR1 LGHNT, CDR2 FRNRAP. CDR3 length equals 19 residues. The CDR3 is CASGLVPRSSSGRYQPQHF. In DNA, the CDR3 is TGTGCTAGTGGTTTGGTACCCAGGTCGTCTAGTGGGAGATACCAGCCCCAGCATTTT.

J is TRBJ2-7 and V is TRBV2, with 8 bases lining up with TRBD1. The CDR3 has 18 residues. V shed 6 bases, J shed 0 bases, and the junction held 16 bases outside the gene matches. The germline CDR1 and CDR2 sequences are SNHLY and FYNNEI. The CDR3 nucleotides are TGTGCCAGCAGACCCCGGGACAGGAGTATACCCAGCTCCTACGAGCAGTACTTC. Its translation is CASRPRDRSIPSSYEQYF.

This chain joins TRBV7-9 and TRBJ2-7; D unclear. Per the germline V gene, CDR1 is SEHNR and CDR2 is FQNEAQ (reference sequence). Deletions cut 1 base from V and 3 bases from J, with 7 bases between. The CDR3 runs 13 residues. Here the CDR3 reads CASSLGRGYEQYF. The CDR3 coding sequence is TGTGCCAGCAGCTTAGGTCGAGGCTACGAGCAGTACTTC.

The chain links TRBV4-1 to TRBJ2-3; 11 bases map to TRBD1. The V gene end was trimmed by 7 bases and the J gene end by 3 bases; junction bases not matched to a gene: 6. The CDR3 has 15 residues. In germline, CDR1 is MGHRA, CDR2 YSYEKL. CDR3 sequence reads: CASNTGQGETDTQYF. DNA of the CDR3: TGCGCCAGCAACACGGGACAGGGGGAGACAGATACGCAGTATTTT.

This clone was picked up a small number of times. This chain connects TRBV18 to TRBJ2-7; a weak D match, TRBD2 (5 bases). Germline CDR1 is KGHSH and CDR2 is LQKENI. The CDR3 covers 14 residues. Trimming took 4 bases from V and 3 from J, leaving 13 bases between them. The CDR3 DNA follows: TGTGCCAGCTCACGAGGGCCAGCGATCTACGAGCAGTACTTC. It translates to CASSRGPAIYEQYF.

CDR3 amino acids: CASSMSETREVYEQYF. CDR3 in DNA: TGTGCCAGTAGTATGTCCGAGACAAGGGAGGTCTACGAGCAGTACTTC. The chain employs TRBV19 and TRBJ2-7; D is possibly TRBD2 (6 bases). CDR1 and CDR2 from the germline V gene are LNHDA and SQIVND (reference sequence). V was clipped by 3 bases and J by 3 bases, with 18 bases between them. CDR3 length: 16 residues.

Only a few counts were recorded for this clone. The genes are TRBV4-1 and TRBJ1-6, with 9 bases lining up with TRBD1. Germline CDR1 MGHRA, CDR2 YSYEKL. Trimming at V came to 0 bases and at J to 6 bases, leaving 0 bases not matched to a gene. The CDR3 extends over 15 amino acids. CDR3 bases: TGCGCCAGCAGCCAAGAGGACAGGGGTAATTCACCCCTCCACTTT. Protein sequence: CASSQEDRGNSPLHF.

This clone showed up just a few times. The chain links TRBV19 to TRBJ2-2; 7 nucleotides line up with TRBD2. The CDR3 contains 15 residues. Germline CDR1 is LNHDA and CDR2 is SQIVND (reference sequence). V dropped 2 bases and J dropped 6; count of bases not matched to a gene: 6. In nucleotides, the CDR3 is TGTGCCAGTAGTATATTAGTCCGGGGGGCCGGGGAGCTGTTTTTT. As protein: CASSILVRGAGELFF.

The CDR3, as DNA: TGTGCCAGTAGTCTGGGGAGGGGGAACAATCAGCCCCAGCATTTT. Translation gives CASSLGRGNNQPQHF. The chain uses TRBV19 and TRBJ1-5, with D tentatively TRBD1 (6 bases). CDR1 LNHDA and CDR2 SQIVND come from the germline V gene (reference sequence). This CDR3 is 15 amino acids long. Trimming pared 5 bases from V and 3 bases from J, leaving 14 bases between.

This clone was recorded only once. J is TRBJ2-1 and V is TRBV5-6; D is unresolved. Deletions cut 1 base from V and 5 bases from J, with 7 bases between. This CDR3 region has 13 residues. In germline, CDR1 is SGHDT, CDR2 YYEEEE. CDR3 in DNA: TGTGCCAGCAGCTTGAGCCCCAACAATGAGCAGTTCTTC. As protein: CASSLSPNNEQFF.

V usage is TRBV4-3 and J usage is TRBJ2-2; D perhaps matches TRBD1 (6 bases). This CDR3 spans 18 amino acids. Trimming took 3 bases from V and 2 from J, leaving 19 bases between them. The germline gives CDR1 LGHNA, CDR2 YSLEER. The CDR3 bases are TGCGCCAGCAGCCATGTTTACCGGGACACAAAAAACACCGGGGAGCTGTTTTTT. This gives the protein CASSHVYRDTKNTGELFF.

This clone appeared once. The chain links TRBV28 to TRBJ1-2; D ambiguous. The CDR3 has 16 residues. Germline V lookup: CDR1 MDHEN, CDR2 SYDVKM. The V end lost 6 bases, the J end lost 0 bases, and 17 bases lay between the germline ends. CDR3 in DNA: TGTGCCAGCAGGGAGACCCATGAGCGGACTAACTATGGCTACACCTTC. It specifies CASRETHERTNYGYTF.

The table lists this clone with a few counts. The chain has TRBV14 and TRBJ2-7; 7 positions match TRBD1. The CDR3 has 17 amino acids. CDR1 and CDR2 (germline): SGHDN, FVKESK. With V trimmed by 6 bases and J by 1 base, 15 bases remained unmatched. As DNA, the CDR3 is TGTGCCAGCAGTCAAAACCGACCGGGACAGAGATCCTACGAGCAGTACTTC. Encoded protein: CASSQNRPGQRSYEQYF.

For the CDR3, the DNA is TGTGCCAGCTCACCTTTGACTAGCGGGGGACAATACAATGAGCAGTTCTTC. Protein product: CASSPLTSGGQYNEQFF. This chain connects TRBV18 to TRBJ2-1, with 12 positions matching TRBD2. V was clipped by 3 bases and J by 4 bases; unmatched bases: 7. The CDR3 consists of 17 residues. Germline V CDR1 and CDR2: KGHSH, LQKENI.

V usage is TRBV19 and J usage is TRBJ1-1; the match to TRBD1 covers 8 bases. CDR3 length: 15 residues. Germline assignment: CDR1 LNHDA and CDR2 SQIVND (reference sequence). Unmatched junction bases numbered 8, after V lost 3 bases and J lost 5 bases. The CDR3 loop is CASSMPGQGGTEAFF. The CDR3 coding sequence is TGTGCCAGTAGTATGCCTGGACAGGGTGGGACTGAAGCTTTCTTT. Complete variable domain (other parts from reference TRBV19 and TRBJ1-1): DGGITQSPKYLFRKEGQNVTLSCEQNLNHDAMYWYRQDPGQGLRLIYYSQIVNDFQKGDIAEGYSVSREKKESFPLTVTSAQKNPTAFYLCASSMPGQGGTEAFFGQGTRLTVV.

The gene calls are TRBV27 and TRBJ2-1; no clear D gene. Per germline, CDR1 MNHEY and CDR2 SMNVEV (reference sequence). Trimming took 3 bases from V and 7 from J, leaving 10 bases between them. The CDR3 totals 13 residues. CDR3: CASSFYLGNEQFF. The CDR3 nucleotides read TGTGCCAGCAGTTTTTACCTCGGGAATGAGCAGTTCTTC.

This clone has just a few counts. V is TRBV18 and J is TRBJ2-3; D may be TRBD1 (5 bases). CDR1 KGHSH and CDR2 LQKENI come from the germline V gene. The V gene lost 3 bases and the J gene lost 2 bases, with 12 bases spanning the gap. The CDR3 runs 15 residues. Here the CDR3 reads CASSPTGASTDTQYF. Here the CDR3 DNA reads TGTGCCAGCTCACCCACAGGAGCTTCCACAGATACGCAGTATTTT.

In the case of this clone: This specimen includes other DNA sequences encoding the same CDR3. The V call is TRBV28, the J call TRBJ2-6; a weak D match, TRBD1 (5 bases). V dropped 4 bases and J dropped 0 bases, with 10 bases sitting between them. There are 16 residues in the CDR3. Germline V gene sequence: CDR1 MDHEN, CDR2 SYDVKM. For the CDR3, the DNA is TGTGCCAGCAGTTCCACAGGAACCTCTGGGGCCAACGTCCTGACTTTC. This translates into CASSSTGTSGANVLTF.